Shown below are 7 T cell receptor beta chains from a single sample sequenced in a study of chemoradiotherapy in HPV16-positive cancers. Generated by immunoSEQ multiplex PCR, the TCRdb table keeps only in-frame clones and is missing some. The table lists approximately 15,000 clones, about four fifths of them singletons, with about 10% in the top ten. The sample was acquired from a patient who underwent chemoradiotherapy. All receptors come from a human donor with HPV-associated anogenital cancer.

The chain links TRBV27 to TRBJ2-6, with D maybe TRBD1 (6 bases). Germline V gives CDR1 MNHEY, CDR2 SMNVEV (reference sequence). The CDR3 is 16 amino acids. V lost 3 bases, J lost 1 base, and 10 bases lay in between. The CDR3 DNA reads TGTGCCAGCAGTTTTTTGGGGGCATCTGGGGCCAACGTCCTGACTTTC. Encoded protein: CASSFLGASGANVLTF.

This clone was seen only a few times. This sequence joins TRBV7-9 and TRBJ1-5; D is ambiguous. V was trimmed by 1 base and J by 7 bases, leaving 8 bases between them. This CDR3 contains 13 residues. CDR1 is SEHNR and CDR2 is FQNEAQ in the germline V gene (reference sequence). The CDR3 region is CASSLGWVQPQHF. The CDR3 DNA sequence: TGTGCCAGCAGCTTAGGATGGGTCCAGCCCCAGCATTTT.

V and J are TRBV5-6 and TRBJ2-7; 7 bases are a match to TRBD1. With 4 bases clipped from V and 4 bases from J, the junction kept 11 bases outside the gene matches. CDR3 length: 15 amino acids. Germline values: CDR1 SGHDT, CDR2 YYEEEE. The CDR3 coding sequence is TGTGCCAGCAGCATGGACAGGTCCTTACCTTACGAGCAGTACTTC. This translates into CASSMDRSLPYEQYF.

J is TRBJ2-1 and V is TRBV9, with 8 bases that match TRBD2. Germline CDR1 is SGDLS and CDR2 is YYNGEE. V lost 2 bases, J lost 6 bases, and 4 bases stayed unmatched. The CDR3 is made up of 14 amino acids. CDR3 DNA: TGTGCCAGCAGCGTCGGGACTAGGGGCAATGAGCAGTTCTTC. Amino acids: CASSVGTRGNEQFF.

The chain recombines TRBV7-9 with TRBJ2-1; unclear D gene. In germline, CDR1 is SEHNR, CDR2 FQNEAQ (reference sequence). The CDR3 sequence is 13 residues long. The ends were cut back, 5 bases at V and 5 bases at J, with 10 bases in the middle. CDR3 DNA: TGTGCCAGCAGCCTAGGAGTTAACAATGAGCAGTTCTTC. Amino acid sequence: CASSLGVNNEQFF. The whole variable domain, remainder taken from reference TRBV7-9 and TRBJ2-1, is DTGVSQNPRHKITKRGQNVTFRCDPISEHNRLYWYRQTLGQGPEFLTYFQNEAQLEKSRLLSDRFSAERPKGSFSTLEIQRTEQGDSAMYLCASSLGVNNEQFFGPGTRLTVL.

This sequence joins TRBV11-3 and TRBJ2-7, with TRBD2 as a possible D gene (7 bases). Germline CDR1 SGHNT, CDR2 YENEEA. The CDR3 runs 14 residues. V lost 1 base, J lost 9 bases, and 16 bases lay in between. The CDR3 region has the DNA TGTGCCAGCAGCTTAGCCACAAGGGGGGGTGCGCAGTACTTC. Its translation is CASSLATRGGAQYF.

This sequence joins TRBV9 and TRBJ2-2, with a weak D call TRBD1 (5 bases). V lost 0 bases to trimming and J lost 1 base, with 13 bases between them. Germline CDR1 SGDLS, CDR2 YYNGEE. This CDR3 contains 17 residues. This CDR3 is CASSVEGVWGNTGELFF. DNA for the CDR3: TGTGCCAGCAGCGTAGAAGGGGTTTGGGGGAACACCGGGGAGCTGTTTTTT.